This T cell receptor beta chain is drawn from a study of T cells in Graves' hyperthyroidism and ophthalmopathy. The CDR3 runs 16 residues. Germline V gene data show CDR1 as LGHDT and CDR2 as YNNKEL (reference sequence). V was pared by 5 bases and J by 2 bases, with 13 bases between. This clonotype was seen a few times. Across 18 months, stable Graves' hyperthyroidism was marked by no progression to ophthalmopathy. The source material, RNA transcripts, was used to amplify TCR beta CDR3 regions. When the TCR CDR3 underwent first-round RT-PCR, the HTBI primer set was used. TCRdb re-called the multiplex PCR reads through MiXCR, storing one row per CDR3 protein. The sample lists under 400,000 distinct CDR3 sequences; 20% to 25% were seen once.

The sequence was collected from a woman aged 50 to 60 with Graves' hyperthyroidism. The chain couples TRBV3-1 to TRBJ2-6; D ambiguous. Sequencing was carried out using blood. The CDR3 nucleotides read TGTGCCAGCAGCAGACTTGTAGGGACTGGGGCCAACGTCCTGACTTTC. Its translation: CASSRLVGTGANVLTF.